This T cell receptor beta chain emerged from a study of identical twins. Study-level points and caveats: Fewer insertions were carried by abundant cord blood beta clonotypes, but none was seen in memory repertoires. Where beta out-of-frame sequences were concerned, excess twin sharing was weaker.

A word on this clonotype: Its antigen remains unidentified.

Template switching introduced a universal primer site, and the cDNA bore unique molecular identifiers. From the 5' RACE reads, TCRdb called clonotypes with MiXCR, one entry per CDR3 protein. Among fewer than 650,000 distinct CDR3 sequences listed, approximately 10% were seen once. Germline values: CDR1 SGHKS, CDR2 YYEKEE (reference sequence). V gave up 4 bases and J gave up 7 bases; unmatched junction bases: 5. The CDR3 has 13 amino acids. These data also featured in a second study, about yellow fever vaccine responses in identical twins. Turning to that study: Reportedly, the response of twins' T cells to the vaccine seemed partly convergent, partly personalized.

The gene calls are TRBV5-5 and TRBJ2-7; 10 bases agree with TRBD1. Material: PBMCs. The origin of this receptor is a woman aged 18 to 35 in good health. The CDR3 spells CASSAGDRGEQYF. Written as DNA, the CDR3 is TGTGCCAGCAGCGCTGGGGACAGGGGAGAGCAGTACTTC.